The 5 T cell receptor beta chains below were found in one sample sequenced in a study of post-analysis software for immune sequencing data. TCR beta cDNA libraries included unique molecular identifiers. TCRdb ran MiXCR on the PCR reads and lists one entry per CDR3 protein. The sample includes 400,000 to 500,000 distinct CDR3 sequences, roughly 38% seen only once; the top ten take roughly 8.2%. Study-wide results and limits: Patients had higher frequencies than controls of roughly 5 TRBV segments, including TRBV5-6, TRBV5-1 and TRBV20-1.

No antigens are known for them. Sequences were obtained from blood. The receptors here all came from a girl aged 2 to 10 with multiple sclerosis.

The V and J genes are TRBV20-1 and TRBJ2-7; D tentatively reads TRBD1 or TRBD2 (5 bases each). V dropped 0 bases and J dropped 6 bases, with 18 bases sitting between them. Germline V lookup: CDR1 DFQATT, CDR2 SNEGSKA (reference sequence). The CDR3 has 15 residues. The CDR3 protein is CSARDRAGSIGEQYF. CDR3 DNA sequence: TGCAGTGCTAGAGATAGGGCAGGGAGTATAGGCGAGCAGTACTTC.

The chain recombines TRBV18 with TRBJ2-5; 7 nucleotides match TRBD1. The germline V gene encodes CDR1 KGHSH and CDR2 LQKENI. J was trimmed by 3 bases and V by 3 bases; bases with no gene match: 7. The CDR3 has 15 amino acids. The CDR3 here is CASSPNRQGEETQYF. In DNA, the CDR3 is TGTGCCAGCTCACCCAACCGACAGGGAGAAGAGACCCAGTACTTC.

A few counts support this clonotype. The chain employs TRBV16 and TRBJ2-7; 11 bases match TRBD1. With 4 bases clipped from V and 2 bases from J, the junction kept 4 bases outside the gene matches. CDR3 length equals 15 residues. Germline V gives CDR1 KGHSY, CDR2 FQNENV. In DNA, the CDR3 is TGTGCCAGCAGCCCCGGACAGGGGGCAGCCTACGAGCAGTACTTC. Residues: CASSPGQGAAYEQYF.

The CDR3 sequence is CSVAMTDKGDTQYF. CDR3 nucleotides: TGCAGCGTCGCCATGACCGATAAGGGAGATACGCAGTATTTT. The rearrangement joins TRBV29-1 to TRBJ2-3; no firm D call. Trimming cost V 6 bases and J 5 bases, with 18 bases left between them. Germline loops: CDR1 SQVTM, CDR2 ANQGSEA. The CDR3 is 14 residues long.

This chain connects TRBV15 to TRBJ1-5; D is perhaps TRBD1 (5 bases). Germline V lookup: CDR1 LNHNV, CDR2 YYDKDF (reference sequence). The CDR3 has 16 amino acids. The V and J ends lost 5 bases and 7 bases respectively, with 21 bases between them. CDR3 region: CATSDPSKRGLQPQHF. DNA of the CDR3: TGTGCCACCAGCGACCCATCGAAGAGGGGTTTGCAGCCCCAGCATTTT.